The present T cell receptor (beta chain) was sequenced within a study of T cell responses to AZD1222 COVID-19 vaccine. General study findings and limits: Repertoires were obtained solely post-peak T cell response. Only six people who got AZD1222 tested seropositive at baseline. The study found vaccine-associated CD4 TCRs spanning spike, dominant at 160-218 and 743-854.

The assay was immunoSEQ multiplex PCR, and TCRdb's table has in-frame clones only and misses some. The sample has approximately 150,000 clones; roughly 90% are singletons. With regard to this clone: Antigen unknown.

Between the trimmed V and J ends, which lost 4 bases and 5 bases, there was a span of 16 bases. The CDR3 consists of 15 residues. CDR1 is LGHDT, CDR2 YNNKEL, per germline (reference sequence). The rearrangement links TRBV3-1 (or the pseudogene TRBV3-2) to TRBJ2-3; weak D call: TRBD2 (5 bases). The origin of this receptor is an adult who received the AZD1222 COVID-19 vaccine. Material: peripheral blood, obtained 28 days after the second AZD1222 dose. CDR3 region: CASSREGLSGDTQYF. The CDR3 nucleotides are TGTGCCAGCAGCCGAGAGGGTCTATCAGGAGATACGCAGTATTTT.